These T cell receptor beta chains were read from a single sample in a study of PD-L1 blockade in urothelial cancer. The assay was immunoSEQ multiplex PCR, and TCRdb's table has in-frame clones only and misses some. The table shows tens of thousands of clones, with under 90% occurring only once. The sample here was PBMCs, taken around atezolizumab (anti-PD-L1) treatment. The receptors stem from an older man with urothelial cancer. Both conserved end residues are trimmed from each CDR3. Fields, in order: J gene, V gene, CDR3 protein.

J gene: TRBJ2-5; V gene: TRBV7-9; CDR3 protein: ASSLGQVSETQY
J gene: TRBJ2-1; V gene: TRBV18; CDR3 protein: ASFLAGGNNEQF
J gene: TRBJ2-3; V gene: TRBV27; CDR3 protein: ASYTRRGSTDTQY
J gene: TRBJ2-1; V gene: TRBV29-1; CDR3 protein: SVEGGTATYNEQF
J gene: TRBJ2-5; V gene: TRBV28; CDR3 protein: ASSGRGKETQY
J gene: TRBJ2-1; V gene: TRBV5-1; CDR3 protein: ASSWRNGPLGVDEQF
J gene: TRBJ2-2; V gene: TRBV7-7; CDR3 protein: ASSLAETTGELF
J gene: TRBJ2-7; V gene: TRBV4-2; CDR3 protein: ASSPTGSWMEQY
J gene: TRBJ2-2; V gene: TRBV5-1; CDR3 protein: ASSLVAGVYTGELF
J gene: TRBJ2-1; V gene: TRBV23-1; CDR3 protein: ASSQEDTFGLAFYNEQF
J gene: TRBJ1-1; V gene: TRBV28; CDR3 protein: ASSFAGGDTEAF
J gene: TRBJ1-1; V gene: TRBV6-1; CDR3 protein: ASRHRGNMNTEAF
J gene: TRBJ2-1; V gene: TRBV6-1; CDR3 protein: ASSVLLAGVLYNEQF
J gene: TRBJ2-5; V gene: TRBV10-3; CDR3 protein: AISEGGTGVGETQY
J gene: TRBJ2-1; V gene: TRBV27; CDR3 protein: ASSPGAASYNEQF
J gene: TRBJ1-2; V gene: TRBV28; CDR3 protein: ASRSTDYGYT
J gene: TRBJ2-6; V gene: TRBV23-1; CDR3 protein: ASSHPGLAGGPSSGANVLT
J gene: TRBJ2-1; V gene: TRBV5-5; CDR3 protein: ASSWGQGAYNEQF
J gene: TRBJ1-5; V gene: TRBV5-1; CDR3 protein: ASSLSGTGSNQPQH
J gene: TRBJ2-7; V gene: TRBV28; CDR3 protein: ASSLWSGTSVRGEQY
J gene: TRBJ2-7; V gene: TRBV28; CDR3 protein: ASRTGGTYEQY
J gene: TRBJ2-3; V gene: TRBV10-3; CDR3 protein: AIRRSGGRTDTQY
J gene: TRBJ2-1; V gene: TRBV28; CDR3 protein: AINRGSHEQF
J gene: TRBJ1-5; V gene: TRBV27; CDR3 protein: ASSLGGGNQPQH
J gene: TRBJ1-2; V gene: TRBV2; CDR3 protein: ASTLTGSDYGYT
J gene: TRBJ2-2; V gene: TRBV28; CDR3 protein: ASSPPLSGNTGELF
J gene: TRBJ2-1; V gene: TRBV6-4; CDR3 protein: ASSGTSADEQF